The 26 T cell receptor beta chains in this list originate from one sample, sequenced in a study of blood T cell repertoires in COVID-19. Clones were sequenced by immunoSEQ multiplex PCR, and TCRdb holds only the in-frame ones, with some missing. Found here are 200,000 to 300,000 clones, around 86% of them singletons; the top ten hold around 2%. Input material: PBMCs or T cells enriched from blood (not recorded which). The source of these receptors is a woman aged 45-65 years who had recovered from COVID-19.

The V call is TRBV7-9, the J call TRBJ2-7; 7 bases match TRBD1. Germline trimming cut 0 bases from V and 6 bases from J; bases unmatched to any gene: 8. Per germline, CDR1 SEHNR and CDR2 FQNEAQ (reference sequence). The CDR3 is 15 amino acids. The CDR3 sequence is CASSLAKLNRGEQYF. CDR3 nucleotides: TGTGCCAGCAGCTTAGCCAAACTGAACAGGGGCGAGCAGTACTTC.

This chain links TRBV4-1 with TRBJ1-6; a possible D gene is TRBD1 (5 bases). Germline V lookup: CDR1 MGHRA, CDR2 YSYEKL. The CDR3 contains 17 residues. Trimming pared 4 bases from V and 7 bases from J, leaving 20 bases between. CDR3 coding DNA: TGCGCCAGCAGCCTTCTCCCGACAGTGGATACAAATTCACCCCTCCACTTT. It yields the protein CASSLLPTVDTNSPLHF.

V usage is TRBV28 and J usage is TRBJ1-5; 7 bases are shared with TRBD1. CDR1 and CDR2 (germline): MDHEN, SYDVKM. The CDR3 is made up of 13 amino acids. V was clipped by 3 bases and J by 5 bases; unmatched bases: 1. In DNA, the CDR3 is TGTGCCAGCAGTTTCAGGGGGTATCAGCCCCAGCATTTT. It codes for CASSFRGYQPQHF.

V is TRBV28 and J is TRBJ2-5; perhaps TRBD2 as D (5 bases). This CDR3 is built from 11 residues. Germline assignment: CDR1 MDHEN and CDR2 SYDVKM. V dropped 6 bases and J dropped 10 bases, with 12 bases sitting between them. CDR3 sequence reads: CASSDFGGQYF. CDR3 DNA: TGTGCCAGCAGCGACTTTGGAGGCCAGTACTTC.

V and J are TRBV21-1 and TRBJ1-4; the D call in the table, TRBD1, was not verified against the DNA. TRBV21-1 is a recognized pseudogene. CDR3 size: 15 residues. The CDR3 is CASSNPSNPNEKLFF. CDR3 in DNA: TGTGCCAGCAGCAATCCCAGTAACCCTAATGAAAAACTGTTTTTT.

The chain couples TRBV7-6 to TRBJ2-7; weak D call: TRBD2 (7 bases). Per the germline V gene, CDR1 is SGHVS and CDR2 is FNYEAQ. V gave up 4 bases and J gave up 6 bases, with 16 bases separating them. The CDR3 is 14 residues long. The CDR3 is CASSSYRGAAEQYF. CDR3 bases: TGTGCCAGCAGCTCGTATCGGGGGGCCGCCGAGCAGTACTTC.

The V gene is TRBV7-9, the J gene TRBJ2-1; 9 nucleotides line up with TRBD2. Germline CDR1 is SEHNR and CDR2 is FQNEAQ (reference sequence). This CDR3 comprises 15 residues. V lost 3 bases and J lost 5; bases outside the gene matches: 5. The CDR3 DNA is TGTGCCAGCAGCTTTCGTGCGGGAGGGAACAATGAGCAGTTCTTC. It is translated as CASSFRAGGNNEQFF.

CDR3: CASSYSLRGGTEAFF. The CDR3 nucleotides read TGTGCCAGCAGTTACTCGTTGAGGGGAGGCACTGAAGCTTTCTTT. The chain links TRBV6-5 to TRBJ1-1; a weak D match, TRBD1 (5 bases). The CDR3 length is 15 residues. Trimming removed 0 bases from V and 4 bases from J, with 12 bases in between. Germline CDR1 and CDR2: MNHEY and SVGAGI.

The J gene is TRBJ2-4, the V gene TRBV4-1; 10 bases line up with TRBD1. Germline V gene lookup returns CDR1 MGHRA and CDR2 YSYEKL. The CDR3 runs 18 residues. With V trimmed by 1 base and J by 3 bases, 9 bases remained unmatched. As DNA, the CDR3 is TGCGCCAGCAGCCAAGGACGACAGGGGGCAGGTGACAAAAACATTCAGTACTTC. Its protein product is CASSQGRQGAGDKNIQYF.

The rearrangement uses TRBV5-4 and TRBJ2-1; D gene ambiguous. The CDR3 has 11 residues. Trimming left V 4 bases short and J 8 bases short, with 7 bases between. Germline V gene data show CDR1 as SGHNT and CDR2 as YYREEE (reference sequence). The CDR3 nucleotides are TGTGCCAGCAGCGCCGGTTATGAGCAGTTCTTC. Protein sequence: CASSAGYEQFF.

The chain uses TRBV10-1 and TRBJ2-1; 7 positions agree with TRBD1. CDR3 length equals 15 residues. Trimming cost V 2 bases and J 2 bases; bases outside gene matches: 3. Germline values: CDR1 WNHNN, CDR2 SYGVQD (reference sequence). This CDR3 is CASSEDRAPYNEQFF. The DNA of the CDR3 is TGCGCCAGCAGTGAGGACAGGGCCCCCTACAATGAGCAGTTCTTC.

This clone was observed a handful of times. V and J are TRBV6-5 and TRBJ1-2, with TRBD1 as a possible D gene (6 bases). The CDR3 contains 12 residues. CDR1 and CDR2 (germline): MNHEY, SVGAGI. V was trimmed by 7 bases and J by 8 bases, leaving 14 bases between them. The CDR3 DNA reads TGTGCCAGCAAGCCTACAGGGTACGGCTACACCTTC. This gives the protein CASKPTGYGYTF.

The V and J genes are TRBV9 and TRBJ2-2; 10 bases align to TRBD2. This CDR3 is built from 16 residues. The V and J ends lost 1 base and 6 bases, in that order; junction bases with no gene match: 6. Germline CDR1 reads SGDLS; CDR2 reads YYNGEE. This chain's CDR3 is CASSVIASGGAGELFF. The CDR3 DNA reads as TGTGCCAGCAGCGTAATAGCCAGCGGGGGGGCCGGGGAGCTGTTTTTT.

The CDR3: CASSRTRTGTTF. The CDR3 coding sequence is TGTGCCAGCAGCCGCACTCGGACAGGGACCACCTTC. V and J are TRBV6-5 and TRBJ1-2; 8 bases line up with TRBD1. The length of the CDR3 is 12 residues. V trimming: 6 bases; J trimming: 13 bases; junction bases outside the gene matches: 10. The germline gives CDR1 MNHEY, CDR2 SVGAGI.

The chain recombines TRBV2 with TRBJ1-1; unclear D gene. The V end was cut by 2 bases, the J end by 0 bases, with 10 bases between. CDR3 size: 15 residues. Germline CDR1 SNHLY, CDR2 FYNNEI. CDR3 residues: CASSESNFMNTEAFF. The DNA for the CDR3 is TGTGCCAGCAGTGAAAGTAACTTTATGAACACTGAAGCTTTCTTT. Based on the CDR3 plus reference TRBV2 and TRBJ1-1, the full variable domain is EPEVTQTPSHQVTQMGQEVILRCVPISNHLYFYWYRQILGQKVEFLVSFYNNEISEKSEIFDDQFSVERPDGSNFTLKIRSTKLEDSAMYFCASSESNFMNTEAFFGQGTRLTVV.

The chain combines TRBV5-1 with TRBJ2-3; 13 bases align to TRBD2. The germline CDR1 and CDR2 sequences are SGHRS and YFSETQ. The V gene end was trimmed by 2 bases and the J gene end by 5 bases; junction bases not matched to a gene: 5. The CDR3 is 16 residues long. The CDR3 DNA follows: TGCGCCAGCAGCTTACTAGCGGGGGGGCTAGTAGATACGCAGTATTTT. Translating it yields CASSLLAGGLVDTQYF.

This chain uses TRBV6-5 with TRBJ2-1; 13 bases agree with TRBD2. This CDR3 region has 15 residues. V lost 5 bases to trimming and J lost 6 bases; unmatched junction nucleotides: 4. Per the germline V gene, CDR1 is MNHEY and CDR2 is SVGAGI. The CDR3 DNA is TGTGCCAGCAGTACGGGACTAGCGGGGTTCAATGAGCAGTTCTTC. Protein sequence: CASSTGLAGFNEQFF.

The genes are TRBV18 and TRBJ1-3, with D hard to call. Germline assignment: CDR1 KGHSH and CDR2 LQKENI. CDR3 length: 14 residues. Trimming shortened V by 6 bases and J by 0 bases, and 9 bases separated the two germline ends. The DNA of the CDR3 is TGTGCCAGCTCCCACAGCAGCTCTGGAAACACCATATATTTT. Translation gives CASSHSSSGNTIYF.

The V gene is TRBV3-1 (or the pseudogene TRBV3-2), the J gene TRBJ2-7; 9 bases align to TRBD1. CDR3 size: 15 residues. Germline CDR1 reads LGHDT; CDR2 reads YNNKEL (reference sequence). V dropped 4 bases and J dropped 3; count of bases not matched to a gene: 7. Written as DNA, the CDR3 is TGTGCCAGCAGCCCCCGGGACAGGGTTGGCTACGAGCAGTACTTC. The encoded protein is CASSPRDRVGYEQYF.

This rearrangement joins TRBV7-2 to TRBJ1-2; TRBD1 matches at 8 bases. The junction had 10 bases not matched to a gene; V was cut back by 3 bases and J by 4 bases. The germline CDR1 and CDR2 sequences are SGHTA and FQGNSA. The CDR3 contains 16 residues. CDR3 loop: CASSFDGTGTLYGYTF. The CDR3 DNA sequence: TGTGCCAGCAGCTTCGACGGGACAGGAACCCTCTATGGCTACACCTTC. Full variable domain (remainder filled in from reference TRBV7-2 and TRBJ1-2): GAGVSQSPSNKVTEKGKDVELRCDPISGHTALYWYRQSLGQGLEFLIYFQGNSAPDKSGLPSDRFSAERTGGSVSTLTIQRTQQEDSAVYLCASSFDGTGTLYGYTFGSGTRLTVV.

The chain is built from TRBV7-8 and TRBJ1-4; no definite D call. CDR1 is SGHVS, CDR2 FQNEAQ, per germline. The CDR3 extends over 14 amino acids. The V end was cut by 3 bases, the J end by 3 bases, with 8 bases between. CDR3 bases: TGTGCCAGCAGCTTCCGACAACCTAATGAAAAACTGTTTTTT. It translates to CASSFRQPNEKLFF. The full variable domain, rest sourced from reference TRBV7-8 and TRBJ1-4, is GAGVSQSPRYKVAKRGQDVALRCDPISGHVSLFWYQQALGQGPEFLTYFQNEAQLDKSGLPSDRFFAERPEGSVSTLKIQRTQQEDSAVYLCASSFRQPNEKLFFGSGTQLSVL.

V and J are TRBV2 and TRBJ2-1; a possible D gene is TRBD1 (5 bases). Germline loops: CDR1 SNHLY, CDR2 FYNNEI. This CDR3 spans 12 amino acids. Trimming stripped 6 bases from V and 8 bases from J, with 11 bases between. The CDR3 loop reads CASRKDSYEQFF. The CDR3 DNA reads as TGTGCCAGCAGGAAAGACAGCTATGAGCAGTTCTTC.

The genes are TRBV27 and TRBJ2-1; D perhaps matches TRBD2 (6 bases). Deletions cut 5 bases from V and 6 bases from J, with 20 bases between. Germline CDR1 reads MNHEY; CDR2 reads SMNVEV (reference sequence). The CDR3 has 16 amino acids. CDR3 coding DNA: TGTGCCAGCAGTCCTAACCCCCGTGGAGGGGTCAATGAGCAGTTCTTC. This translates into CASSPNPRGGVNEQFF.

V usage is TRBV14 and J usage is TRBJ2-2; weak D call: TRBD1 (6 bases). The germline V gene has CDR1 SGHDN and CDR2 FVKESK. V was trimmed by 6 bases and J by 1 base, leaving 12 bases between them. This CDR3 is built from 15 residues. The CDR3 sequence is CASSYRELNTGELFF. The CDR3 DNA reads TGTGCCAGCAGTTACAGGGAGCTGAACACCGGGGAGCTGTTTTTT.

The gene calls are TRBV7-6 and TRBJ2-1, with 8 positions matching TRBD1. V shed 0 bases and J 10 bases; nucleotides not matched to a gene: 8. The CDR3 has 15 amino acids. Germline V gives CDR1 SGHVS, CDR2 FNYEAQ. The CDR3 reads CASSLATLGTGEQFF. The CDR3 nucleotides read TGTGCCAGCAGCTTAGCGACCCTCGGGACAGGAGAGCAGTTCTTC. The full variable domain, rest sourced from reference TRBV7-6 and TRBJ2-1, is GAGVSQSPRYKVTKRGQDVALRCDPISGHVSLYWYRQALGQGPEFLTYFNYEAQQDKSGLPNDRFSAERPEGSISTLTIQRTEQRDSAMYRCASSLATLGTGEQFFGPGTRLTVL.

V gene TRBV10-1 combines with J gene TRBJ2-3; TRBD2 matches 13 bases. Germline-derived CDR1 and CDR2 are WNHNN and SYGVQD (reference sequence). There are 19 residues in the CDR3. After removal of 7 bases from V and 2 bases from J, the junction contained 15 bases not matched to a gene. The CDR3 DNA follows: TGCGCCAGCAACACCTTGGCCCGACTAGCGGGAGGACCCACAGATACGCAGTATTTT. It translates to CASNTLARLAGGPTDTQYF.